Listed below are T cell receptor beta chains from one sample, sequenced in a study of T cell repertoires in cytomegalovirus infection. In TCRdb, the reads were re-called with MiXCR into one record per CDR3 protein. The table has approximately 43,000 distinct CDR3 sequences, 20% to 25% seen once. No antigen has been assigned to these receptors. Sequencing was performed on PBMCs, sequenced either directly or after in vitro stimulation (not recorded which). All receptors come from a human donor in good health (CMV status not recorded). Some clones in this sample may be carry-over from other donors' samples. Each CDR3 is given with its conserved first and last residue. The D gene is left open where the match is weak. Size values are once, few and many counts, or a class for expanded clones, and some rows have none.

J gene	D gene	clone size	V gene	CDR3 DNA	CDR3 protein
TRBJ2-1	TRBD2	NA	TRBV5-5	TGTGCCAGCAGCTTGGGGCGGGGGGCATATGAGCAGTTCTTC	CASSLGRGAYEQFF
TRBJ2-1	NA	NA	TRBV20-1	TGCAGTGCTCCGGGACTGGGGGGAAATGAGCAGTTCTTC	CSAPGLGGNEQFF
TRBJ2-7	NA	NA	TRBV20-1	TGCAGTGCCCATGAGGCGACCTCCTACGAGCAGTACTTC	CSAHEATSYEQYF
TRBJ1-3	NA	few	TRBV30	TGTGCCTGGAGTCAATCAGGGACACGCCCGGGAAACACCATATATTTT	CAWSQSGTRPGNTIYF
TRBJ1-4	NA	NA	TRBV20-1	TGCAGTGCTAGAAATTACGCGGGCGATAGGGAAAAACTGTTTTTT	CSARNYAGDREKLFF
TRBJ2-3	NA	NA	TRBV6-2/TRBV6-3	TGTGCCAGCAGGCTGATGACAGCTTATTCCGATACGCAGTATTTT	CASRLMTAYSDTQYF
TRBJ2-1	NA	few	TRBV6-2/TRBV6-3	TGTGCCAGCAACCCCTTCTTAGCGGACTCCTACAATGAGCAGTTCTTC	CASNPFLADSYNEQFF
TRBJ2-7	TRBD2	many	TRBV7-8	TGTGCCAGCAGCCGAGATGGGGACTACTCGTACGAGCAGTACTTC	CASSRDGDYSYEQYF
TRBJ2-2	NA	many	TRBV12-3/TRBV12-4	TGTGCCAGCAGTTTCGTTACCTCCAACACCGGGGAGCTGTTTTTT	CASSFVTSNTGELFF
TRBJ2-3	TRBD2	many	TRBV7-2	TGTGCCAGCAGCTTAGTTCCCTCCTGGACTAGCGGGGCAAGCACAGATACGCAGTATTTT	CASSLVPSWTSGASTDTQYF
TRBJ2-7	TRBD2	few	TRBV5-4	TGTGCCAGCAGCCCGGGGATAGCGGGAGGGCCCCACGAGCAGTACTTC	CASSPGIAGGPHEQYF
TRBJ2-1	NA	few	TRBV29-1	TGCAGCGTAGCGGTCTACAATGAGCAGTTCTTC	CSVAVYNEQFF
TRBJ2-1	NA	many	TRBV7-8	TGTGCCAGCAGCTTAGGTAGGGTCTACAATGAGCAGTTCTTC	CASSLGRVYNEQFF
TRBJ2-1	NA	few	TRBV7-2	TGTGCCAGCAGCCTACCGGGGCCCAATGAGCAGTTCTTC	CASSLPGPNEQFF
TRBJ1-5	TRBD1	many	TRBV12-3/TRBV12-4	TGTGCCAGCAGTTTTGCAGGGGGGGGTCAGCCCCAGCATTTT	CASSFAGGGQPQHF
TRBJ2-1	TRBD2	few	TRBV4-3	TGCGCCAGCAGCCAGACGGTAGCGGGAGTCTCCTACAATGAGCAGTTCTTC	CASSQTVAGVSYNEQFF
TRBJ2-1	TRBD2	NA	TRBV20-1	TGCAGTGCTGCAAAACCGGGACTAGCGGATAATGAGCAGTTCTTC	CSAAKPGLADNEQFF
TRBJ2-4	TRBD1	many	TRBV7-9	TGTGCCAGCAGCTCGGACAGGGCCTCGTGGATGGCCAAAAACATTCAGTACTTC	CASSSDRASWMAKNIQYF